Presented here are 9 T cell receptor beta chains from one specimen sequenced in a study of TIL therapy for anti-PD-1-resistant metastatic lung cancer. Time point specified: pre-treatment sample, taken before nivolumab and TIL therapy. This was the immunoSEQ v3 assay. Repertoires were generated with immunoSEQ multiplex PCR, while TCRdb's copy carries only in-frame clones and drops some. The sample includes approximately 15,000 clones, more than 70% of them seen just once. The input for sequencing was blood, taken at baseline. The origin of the receptors is a person between 25 and 79 years old with non-small cell lung cancer.

The rearrangement links TRBV9 to TRBJ1-3; TRBD1 matches at 7 bases. With V trimmed by 3 bases and J by 4 bases, 7 bases remained unmatched. This CDR3 is built from 15 residues. Per germline, CDR1 SGDLS and CDR2 YYNGEE. Here the CDR3 DNA reads TGTGCCAGCAGCGCGACAGGGTACGCCGGAAACACCATATATTTT. As protein: CASSATGYAGNTIYF.

The CDR3 sequence is CASSLGGQGLYNEQFF. CDR3 bases: TGCGCCAGCAGCCTTGGGGGACAGGGCTTATACAATGAGCAGTTCTTC. The genes are TRBV4-3 and TRBJ2-1; 9 bases match TRBD1. CDR3 length: 16 residues. The germline V gene encodes CDR1 LGHNA and CDR2 YSLEER. V gave up 4 bases and J gave up 4 bases; unmatched junction bases: 8.

This clone was counted only a few times. The chain joins TRBV19 to TRBJ2-7; D is possibly TRBD2 (6 bases). V lost 3 bases and J 0 bases, leaving 12 bases between the germline ends. The CDR3 totals 15 residues. The V gene's germline CDR1 is LNHDA and CDR2 SQIVND (reference sequence). CDR3 loop: CASSMSGSTSYEQYV. CDR3 bases: TGTGCCAGTAGTATGTCCGGGAGCACCTCCTACGAGCAGTACGTC.

This clone showed up just once. This CDR3 is missing its conserved last phenylalanine or tryptophan, likely due to a read error. This chain joins TRBV11-1 and TRBJ2-7; perhaps TRBD2 as D (6 bases). Trimming cost V 5 bases and J 3 bases, with 14 bases left between them. CDR3 length: 14 amino acids. From germline, CDR1 is SGHAT and CDR2 FQDESV (reference sequence). DNA for the CDR3: TGTGCCAGCAGCGTAGGGTCCGGGGGCTACGAGCAGTACATC. This encodes CASSVGSGGYEQYI.

The CDR3 is CAWSVLGRRLNSPLHF. The CDR3 DNA sequence: TGTGCCTGGAGTGTACTAGGTCGGCGGCTCAATTCACCCCTCCACTTT. V is TRBV30 and J is TRBJ1-6, with no clear D. The CDR3 is 16 residues long. Germline V lookup: CDR1 GTSNPN, CDR2 SVGIG (reference sequence). Trimming left V 0 bases short and J 7 bases short, with 16 bases between.

The V call is TRBV2, the J call TRBJ2-1; 7 nucleotides align to TRBD1. There are 15 residues in the CDR3. J was trimmed by 6 bases and V by 4 bases; bases with no gene match: 9. Germline V gene lookup returns CDR1 SNHLY and CDR2 FYNNEI. The CDR3 DNA reads as TGTGCCAGCAGTGGCGTAAGGGGGCAAGGCAATGAGCAGTTCTTC. This codes for CASSGVRGQGNEQFF.

V gene TRBV11-3 combines with J gene TRBJ2-1, with 12 bases lining up with TRBD2. CDR3 length: 16 residues. Trimming took 4 bases from V and 6 from J; bases not matched to a gene: 7. The V gene's germline CDR1 is SGHNT and CDR2 YENEEA. In DNA form, the CDR3 reads TGTGCCAGCAGCTCGACTAGCGGGAGTCGTTTCAATGAGCAGTTCTTC. Translating gives CASSSTSGSRFNEQFF.

This sequence joins TRBV6-6 and TRBJ2-1; no firm D call. Germline V CDR1 and CDR2: MNHNY, SVGAGI (reference sequence). The ends were cut back, 2 bases at V and 9 bases at J, with 11 bases in the middle. The CDR3 is made up of 13 amino acids. The DNA for the CDR3 is TGTGCCAGCAGTTACGGTGCGCGCGGTGAGCAGTTCTTC. The encoded protein is CASSYGARGEQFF.

The V and J genes are TRBV28 and TRBJ1-6, with a tentative D call TRBD1 (5 bases). Looked up from germline, CDR1 is MDHEN and CDR2 is SYDVKM. The CDR3 totals 16 residues. Trimming removed 5 bases from V and 6 bases from J, with 17 bases in between. The CDR3 loop is CASSPSQGLGNSPLHF. The CDR3 nucleotides read TGTGCCAGCAGTCCCTCTCAGGGCTTGGGTAATTCACCCCTCCACTTT.